Sequencing of this T cell receptor (beta chain) was carried out in a study of cytomegalovirus exposure and HLA in healthy donors. Germline V gene data show CDR1 as SGHRS and CDR2 as YFSETQ. The junction had 2 bases not matched to a gene; V was cut back by 3 bases and J by 1 base. The CDR3 contains 14 residues. Study observations and caveats: It was in a later analysis that TCR association rates were seen to vary by HLA locus, highest for DRB1 and lowest for HLA-C. No immune exposure information besides CMV serostatus was available.

A few counts support this clone. Its target is not known. This PCR relied on a set of 60 Vbeta primers and 13 Jbeta primers. This table comes from immunoSEQ multiplex PCR, and its TCRdb copy is limited to in-frame clones, with some not included. Here the sample spans a few hundred thousand clones, about 90% being singletons. This receptor was obtained from a woman between 18 and 29 years old in good health and CMV-seronegative. The gene calls are TRBV5-1 and TRBJ2-7; 9 nucleotides agree with TRBD2. Sequencing was carried out using PBMCs. CDR3: CASSSAGGSYEQYF. The CDR3 nucleotides are TGCGCCAGCAGCTCGGCGGGGGGGTCCTACGAGCAGTACTTC.